The source of this TCR beta chain is a study of shared clonotypes between healthy human individuals (dated by TCRdb to about 2020). Regarding the research as a whole: The cohort comprised two women and three men aged 18 to 49 years. Per donor, three plates each were used for CD4 naive and CD4 memory, two for CD8 naive, and one for CD8 memory. To estimate repertoire size and how much clonotype sharing occurs between individuals, the study deeply sequenced the blood TCR repertoires of five or six healthy adults. To increase sequencing depth and limit assay-specific biases, different laboratories used diverse techniques to prepare libraries and sequence TCR repertoires. Per donor, leukapheresis produced somewhere between about 0.9 and 10 billion PBMCs.

The trim is 3 bases for V and 5 bases for J, with a gap of 13 bases between the germline ends. The CDR3 starts with the cysteine, ends with the phenylalanine, and has 14 residues. The CDR3 DNA has 42 bases and is translated from base 1. CDR1 LNHDA and CDR2 SQIVND were looked up in the germline V gene (reference sequence). CD8 naive samples were CD45RO-negative cells positively selected for CCR7, giving a CD45RA+CCR7+ population that excluded TemRA cells. The donors were healthy, HIV-negative adults with no recently reported acute infections or vaccinations. Every donor was a Caucasian adult living in Nashville, Tennessee, USA. Blood was obtained by leukapheresis, after which PBMCs were separated by Ficoll-Histopaque density gradient centrifugation and cryopreserved in liquid nitrogen vapor phase. Purity and quantity of every magnetically sorted T cell population were checked by analytical flow cytometry. Genomic DNA was isolated from each sorted fraction and quantified by UV absorbance on a Nanodrop 2000c.

With respect to this clone: No antigen is known for it. The input lacks base qualities; no much larger clone sits a single base away.

Points the paper makes about the study in general: Because the study included a small number of donors, the genetic and exposure-history diversity represented was limited. Only blood was sampled, and tissue TCR repertoires likely differ from those in blood. Pairwise subsampling indicated that sequencing depth was expected to affect the degree of clonotype sharing among donors. Compared with non-shared clonotypes, the clonotypes found in all four sorted-subset donors had higher generation probabilities. Rarefaction of sorted-subset datasets indicated incomplete sequencing despite the large sequencing depth. Sharing across several donors was observed for about 5% of naive CD4, 3.5% of naive CD8, about 2.5% of memory CD4, and about 0.39% of memory CD8 clonotypes. Naive subsets generally had larger estimated clonotype richness than memory subsets.

Using the deep immunoSEQ assay, TCR CDR3 regions were amplified from genomic DNA by multiplex PCR. Extracted genomic DNA from each cell subset was spread evenly across all wells of several immunoSEQ 96-well plates, with each plate serving as a replicate. For sorted subsets, each replicate PCR was loaded with around 220 ng genomic DNA, equivalent to some 27,000 T cell genomes. Purified libraries were measured with a Qubit 3.0 fluorometer, size-checked on a Bioanalyzer 2100, and measured again with the KAPA Library Quantification kit. Every immunoSEQ 96-well plate was sequenced on a separate single-read 150-cycle Illumina NextSeq 550 flow cell. Processing in the source paper ran as follows. Because the immunoSEQ output included only junctional sequences and no quality scores, the filtering could not be the same as the filtering used for full-length reads. To assign V/J genes and CDR3, sequences were annotated against IMGT germline references using PyIR, a Python wrapper for IgBLAST v1.9. Reads were filtered out if the reads had weak V/J assignments (E-value above 1e-6), no CDR3, stop codons, out-of-frame junctions, or ambiguous translated residues. V3J clonotypes were defined as sequences sharing an identical inferred V gene, J gene, and CDR3 amino acid sequence. Percentage overlap between repertoires was calculated by dividing the number of shared unique clonotypes by the size of the smaller repertoire. Three approaches were used to assess repertoire richness: RTK rarefaction, the Chao1 estimator, and Recon v2.1 estimates of unobserved clonotypes. For all TCRbeta clonotypes obtained by the gDNA method from a few donors, generation probabilities were computed with OLGA. Imported from immuneACCESS, the table was reduced by TCRdb to in-frame sequences with V and J called. These copies leave out some clones; in studies compared against another copy, an unresolved V gene accounts for under half, and the cause of the remainder is not known. That table supplies the V and J calls and clone size; D and trimming were determined from the DNA. The sample contains roughly 2,000,000 clones, approximately 94% of them found a single time. The ten largest account for around 1.2% of the sample.

This TCR was recovered from a man between 18 and 29 years old in good health. Here the chain combines TRBV19 and TRBJ1-1; tentative D gene TRBD1, with 5 bases matching. Sequenced input: naive CD8+ T cells sorted from blood. Read against the paper, the sample's cell subset or site label means: CD45RA+CCR7+. At the DNA level, the sequence is TGTGCCAGTAGTATGAGCTGGGGGGGGACTGAAGCTTTCTTT. Its product reads: CASSMSWGGTEAFF.